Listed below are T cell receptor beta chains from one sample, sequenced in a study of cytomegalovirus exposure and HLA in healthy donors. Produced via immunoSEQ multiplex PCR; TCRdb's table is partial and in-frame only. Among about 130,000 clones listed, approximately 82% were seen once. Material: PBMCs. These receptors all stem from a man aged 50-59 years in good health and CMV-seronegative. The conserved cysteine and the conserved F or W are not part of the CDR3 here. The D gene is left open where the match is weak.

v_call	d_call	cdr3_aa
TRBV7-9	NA	ASSFVRGGRGEQY
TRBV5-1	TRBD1	ASSLQGGDYEQY
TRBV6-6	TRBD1	ASTPPGQGDYGYT
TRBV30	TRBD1	AWSVGGQVYGYT
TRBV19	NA	ASSIGTDNEQY
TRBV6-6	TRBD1	ASWGGGGQAGNTIY
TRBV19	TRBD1	ASNADRVAGYT
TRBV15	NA	ATSYSNEKLF
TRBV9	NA	ASSLGTSRWRGNEQF
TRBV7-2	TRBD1	ASSLETGTFGTDTQY
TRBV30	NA	AWSADYGYT
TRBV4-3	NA	ASSQGVQSNYGYT
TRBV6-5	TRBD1	ASSKDRSNQPQH
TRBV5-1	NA	ASSLGDYNEQF